The present T cell receptor beta chain was sequenced within a study of regulatory T cells in long-lasting Graves disease. With 4 bases removed from V and 7 bases from J, the gap between germline ends came to 13 bases. CDR1 and CDR2 (germline): SNHLY, FYNNEI. This CDR3 contains 13 residues. For TCR beta, libraries came from iRepertoire HTBI primers and Arm-PCR of CDR3 regions. One entry per CDR3 protein, called by TCRdb with MiXCR from the multiplex PCR reads. The sample shows just over 600,000 distinct CDR3 sequences, about 15% of them seen only once. Study results and limitations: Preferential use of TRBV28, TRBJ1-2 and TRBJ2-5 was seen in persistent disease.

Time point described: newly diagnosed GD, antithyroid drugs for less than 3 months. Extracted RNA from PBMCs served as the source of the TCR library. Concerning this clonotype itself: Its specificity is not known.

This sample also appeared in a second study, on T cells in Graves' hyperthyroidism and ophthalmopathy. That source notes: Diagnoses rested on clinical symptoms, serum thyroxine and TRAb, thyroid ultrasound and orbital computed tomography.

This sequence joins TRBV2 and TRBJ1-2; perhaps TRBD1 as D (5 bases). This receptor was identified in a woman younger than 45 with Graves disease. The sequencing here drew on peripheral blood mononuclear cells (PBMCs), taken at new diagnosis, from a patient treated with antithyroid drugs. The CDR3 bases are TGTGCCAGCAGTGGGGGCCAAGCCGGTGGCTACACCTTC. This codes for CASSGGQAGGYTF.